This T cell receptor (beta chain) was observed in a study of beta chain features in type 1 diabetes. Study-wide context: On cell yields, gender and age, patients and healthy donors were similar.

As every portion of the isolated RNA was reverse transcribed, the sequencing read expressed TCRB transcripts. Here immunoSEQ multiplex PCR was the method, and the copy in TCRdb shows in-frame clones only, minus some. The table shows almost 350,000 clones, with roughly 8.8% occurring only once. The study, taken as a whole, reports: TCRB CDR3s were moderately but significantly shorter in Type 1 diabetes patients in all four CD4+ subsets.

Concerning this clone itself: Its antigen is undetermined.

Germline CDR1 LNHDA, CDR2 SQIVND (reference sequence). This CDR3 region has 13 residues. The V and J ends lost 1 base and 7 bases respectively, with 11 bases between them. The sequencing sample was made of central memory CD4+ T cells from blood. The sequence derives from a young man with type 1 diabetes. The chain has TRBV19 and TRBJ2-7; maybe TRBD2 (6 bases). This chain's CDR3 is CASSIGRDDEQYF. In nucleotides, the CDR3 is TGTGCCAGTAGTATAGGGAGGGACGATGAGCAGTACTTC.